The rows below give T cell receptor beta chains drawn from one sample of a study of T-cell reconstitution after alpha-beta-depleted transplantation in children. One entry per CDR3 protein, called by TCRdb with MiXCR from the PCR reads. In the table there are nearly 400,000 distinct CDR3 sequences, about 20% of which are singletons. The source was PBMCs from the stem cell graft donor, collected from the stem cell graft. Receptor source: a human donor who donated a stem cell graft to a child with acute myeloid leukemia. CDR3s include the opening cysteine and the closing phenylalanine or tryptophan. The order of the fields is J gene, clone size, D gene, V gene, CDR3 DNA, CDR3 protein. D genes are given only for firm matches. Size is stated for part of the rows, as once, few or many counts, or as a class when the clone is expanded.

>TRBJ2-6|few|.|TRBV27
TGTGCCAGCAGTTTATTTGGGGAACCTGGGGCCAACGTCCTGACTTTC
CASSLFGEPGANVLTF
>TRBJ2-1|.|TRBD2|TRBV24-1
TGTGCCACCAGTGATTTACTAGCGGGAGTAAATGAGCAGTTCTTC
CATSDLLAGVNEQFF
>TRBJ2-2|.|.|TRBV9
TGTGCCAGCAGCCCTACAGAACAGGGGAACACCGGGGAGCTGTTTTTT
CASSPTEQGNTGELFF
>TRBJ2-3|.|.|TRBV12-3/TRBV12-4
TGTGCCAGCAGTTTGGGGCCGGGACGCACAGATACGCAGTATTTT
CASSLGPGRTDTQYF
>TRBJ1-1|many|TRBD1|TRBV27
TGTGCCAGCAGTCGGGGGACAGTGGGATCTGAAGCTTTCTTT
CASSRGTVGSEAFF
>TRBJ2-7|few|.|TRBV4-1
TGCGCCAGCAGCCAACCCCGGGAAGAGCAGTACTTC
CASSQPREEQYF
>TRBJ2-7|.|.|TRBV5-1
TGCGCCAGCAGCTTTTCGGGGTTGGGCTCGACCTACGAGCAGTACTTC
CASSFSGLGSTYEQYF
>TRBJ2-3|.|TRBD2|TRBV12-3/TRBV12-4
TGTGCCAGCAGTTCGTCTAGCGGGAGCACAGATACGCAGTATTTT
CASSSSSGSTDTQYF
>TRBJ2-2|.|TRBD2|TRBV27
TGTGCCAGCAGTCCCGGACTAGCTGGGGCCGGGGAGCTGTTTTTT
CASSPGLAGAGELFF
>TRBJ2-1|.|.|TRBV4-1
TGCGCCAGCAGCCAGGACAAGGGATTGGGCAATGAGCAGTTCTTC
CASSQDKGLGNEQFF
>TRBJ2-5|few|.|TRBV7-8
TGTGCCAGCAGCGCCCTAGGATCGGGGGAGACCCAGTACTTC
CASSALGSGETQYF
>TRBJ1-1|.|TRBD1|TRBV24-1
TGTGCCACCAGTGATTTCTACAGGGGGATCATATGGTACGCTGAAGCTTTCTTT
CATSDFYRGIIWYAEAFF
>TRBJ2-7|few|TRBD2|TRBV6-1
TGTGCCAGCAGCCCGACTAGCGGGAGAAGGTACGAGCAGTACTTC
CASSPTSGRRYEQYF
>TRBJ2-5|few|.|TRBV7-9
TGTGCCAGCAGCTACCCTTGGACGGGACAAGAGACCCAGTACTTC
CASSYPWTGQETQYF
>TRBJ2-2|.|.|TRBV29-1
TGCAGCGCCGGACACCAACTCTCCGGGGAGCTGTTTTTT
CSAGHQLSGELFF
>TRBJ2-2|few|.|TRBV20-1
TGCAGTGCTAGTTCCACTCTCACCACCGGGGAGCTGTTTTTT
CSASSTLTTGELFF
>TRBJ2-3|.|TRBD2|TRBV5-1
TGCGCCAGCAGTCCCTTAGCGGGAGGGTCCGCAGATACGCAGTATTTT
CASSPLAGGSADTQYF
>TRBJ2-5|.|.|TRBV28
TGTGCCAGCAGTTCCAGGATCCCGATCCAAGAGACCCAGTACTTC
CASSSRIPIQETQYF
>TRBJ2-2|few|TRBD1|TRBV11-1
TGTGCCAGCAGCTTAGGGTTCCCACTCAGGGGGTGGACGACGCGAACCGGGGAGCTGTTTTTT
CASSLGFPLRGWTTRTGELFF
>TRBJ2-1|.|TRBD1|TRBV12-3/TRBV12-4
TGTGCCAGCAGTTTGACAGGGAACAAAAATGAGCAGTTCTTC
CASSLTGNKNEQFF
>TRBJ2-1|.|TRBD2|TRBV30
TGTGCCTGGAGGCGCGGGGGGTCGTACAATGAGCAGTTCTTC
CAWRRGGSYNEQFF
>TRBJ2-1|.|.|TRBV24-1
TGTGCCACCAGCCTGGACTCCAGCTCCTACAATGAGCAGTTCTTC
CATSLDSSSYNEQFF
>TRBJ1-5|.|TRBD1|TRBV6-5
TGTGCCAGCAGTAGGGGGACAGGAGAGGAGCATTTT
CASSRGTGEEHF
>TRBJ2-5|.|TRBD1|TRBV3-1
TGTGCCAGCAGCCAAACCGGGACAGGGGGAGAGACCCAGTACTTC
CASSQTGTGGETQYF
>TRBJ2-3|.|.|TRBV18
TGTGCCAGCTCACCCGGGGGTGTGGAGACGCAGTATTTT
CASSPGGVETQYF
>TRBJ2-1|.|.|TRBV4-1
TGCGCCAGCAGCCAAAGGGGCCCTTACAATGAGCAGTTCTTC
CASSQRGPYNEQFF
>TRBJ2-7|.|.|TRBV20-1
TGCAGTGCTAGAACCGCGGTGGGAGCCGCTAGTGGGGGTGAGCAGTACTTC
CSARTAVGAASGGEQYF
>TRBJ2-7|many|.|TRBV7-2
TGTGCCAGCAGCTTAAGGCAGGTCTCCTACGAGCAGTACTTC
CASSLRQVSYEQYF
>TRBJ1-4|few|.|TRBV7-9
TGTGCCAGCAGCGGTTTTACAGCGGATGAAAAACTGTTTTTT
CASSGFTADEKLFF
>TRBJ2-1|.|.|TRBV2
TGTGCCAGCAGTGAACCCGGGGCCAATGAGCAGTTCTTC
CASSEPGANEQFF
>TRBJ2-2|many|.|TRBV29-1
TGCAGCGTTGGGCTCACCGGGGAGCTGTTTTTT
CSVGLTGELFF
>TRBJ1-2|few|TRBD1|TRBV27
TGTGCCAGCGCCAGGGGGGGCGCGATGAACTATGGCTACACCTTC
CASARGGAMNYGYTF
>TRBJ2-5|many|.|TRBV6-2/TRBV6-3
TGTGCCAGCAGCCGGACTCAGTACGGGGAGACCCAGTACTTC
CASSRTQYGETQYF
>TRBJ2-3|many|.|TRBV7-3
TGTGCCAGCAGCTTACCCAGTGGGGATACGCAGTATTTT
CASSLPSGDTQYF
>TRBJ2-5|.|TRBD1|TRBV6-6
TGTGCCAGCAGTACCGGGACAGGGAGGACCCAGTACTTC
CASSTGTGRTQYF
>TRBJ2-4|few|.|TRBV28
TGTGCCAGCAGTTTAGTCGGGGATAGTAGAAACATTCAGTACTTC
CASSLVGDSRNIQYF
>TRBJ2-5|few|.|TRBV6-1
TGTGCCAGCAGTAAAAGGGGGAGGCGACAAGAGACCCAGTACTTC
CASSKRGRRQETQYF
>TRBJ2-5|.|.|TRBV10-2
TGCGCCAGCAGTGAATATCAGGGTTGGGGAGAGACCCAGTACTTC
CASSEYQGWGETQYF
>TRBJ2-2|.|TRBD2|TRBV6-5
TGTGCCAGCAGTTCTACTAGCGGGTTCACCGGGGAGCTGTTTTTT
CASSSTSGFTGELFF
>TRBJ2-7|.|.|TRBV6-1
TGTGCCAGCAGGGAAGCCTCAGGTTACGAGCAGTACTTC
CASREASGYEQYF
>TRBJ2-5|.|.|TRBV20-1
TGCTGTGCTAGAGAAAACAGGGGATGGTCGGGAGGAGAGACCCAGTACTTC
CCARENRGWSGGETQYF
>TRBJ2-7|few|.|TRBV7-2
TGTGCCAGCAGCCCAGCGAGGGATGTATACGAGCAGTACTTC
CASSPARDVYEQYF